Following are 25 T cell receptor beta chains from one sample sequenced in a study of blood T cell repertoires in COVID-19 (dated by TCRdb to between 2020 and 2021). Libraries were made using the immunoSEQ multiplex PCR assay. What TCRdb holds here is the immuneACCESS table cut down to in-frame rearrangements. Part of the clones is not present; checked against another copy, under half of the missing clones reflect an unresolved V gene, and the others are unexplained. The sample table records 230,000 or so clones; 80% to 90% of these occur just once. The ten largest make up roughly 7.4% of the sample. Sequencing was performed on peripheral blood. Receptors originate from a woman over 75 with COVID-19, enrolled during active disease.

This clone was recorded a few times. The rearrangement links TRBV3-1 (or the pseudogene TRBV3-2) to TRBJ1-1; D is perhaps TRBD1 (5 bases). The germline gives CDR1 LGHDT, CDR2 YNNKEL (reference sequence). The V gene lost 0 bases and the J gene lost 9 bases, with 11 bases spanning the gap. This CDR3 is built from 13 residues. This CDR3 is CASSQDGQGKAFF. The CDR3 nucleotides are TGTGCCAGCAGCCAAGATGGGCAGGGAAAAGCTTTCTTT.

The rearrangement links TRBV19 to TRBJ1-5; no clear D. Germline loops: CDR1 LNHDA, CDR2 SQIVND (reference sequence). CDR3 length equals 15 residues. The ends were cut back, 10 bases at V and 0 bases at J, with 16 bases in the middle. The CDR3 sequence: CATLPDGYSNQPQHF. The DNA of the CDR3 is TGTGCCACCCTCCCCGACGGGTATAGCAATCAGCCCCAGCATTTT.

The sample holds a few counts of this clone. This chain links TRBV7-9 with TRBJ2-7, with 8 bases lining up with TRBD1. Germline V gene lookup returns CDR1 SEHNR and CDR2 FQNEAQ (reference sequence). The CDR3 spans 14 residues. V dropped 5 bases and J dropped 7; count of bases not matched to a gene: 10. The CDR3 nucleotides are TGTGCCAGCAGCCTTATGCAGGGGGCAGGAGAGCAGTACTTC. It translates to CASSLMQGAGEQYF.

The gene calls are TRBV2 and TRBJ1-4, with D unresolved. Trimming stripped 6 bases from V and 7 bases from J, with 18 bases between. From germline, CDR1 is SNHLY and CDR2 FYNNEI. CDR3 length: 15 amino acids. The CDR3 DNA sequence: TGTGCCAGCAGCCGAGGGTTGACTTGGGGTGAAAAACTGTTTTTT. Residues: CASSRGLTWGEKLFF.

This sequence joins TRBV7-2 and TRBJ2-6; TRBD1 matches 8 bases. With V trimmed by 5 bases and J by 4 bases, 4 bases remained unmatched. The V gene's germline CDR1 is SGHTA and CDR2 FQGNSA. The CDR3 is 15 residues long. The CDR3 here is CASSPTGVGANVLTF. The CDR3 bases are TGTGCCAGCAGCCCGACAGGGGTCGGGGCCAACGTCCTGACTTTC.

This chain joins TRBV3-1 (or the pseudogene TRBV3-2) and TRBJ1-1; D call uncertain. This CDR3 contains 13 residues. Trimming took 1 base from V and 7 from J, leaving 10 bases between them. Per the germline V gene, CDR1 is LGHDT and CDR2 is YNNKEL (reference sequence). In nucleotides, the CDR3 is TGTGCCAGCAGCCAAGTCACCGGGGTTGAAGCTTTCTTT. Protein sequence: CASSQVTGVEAFF.

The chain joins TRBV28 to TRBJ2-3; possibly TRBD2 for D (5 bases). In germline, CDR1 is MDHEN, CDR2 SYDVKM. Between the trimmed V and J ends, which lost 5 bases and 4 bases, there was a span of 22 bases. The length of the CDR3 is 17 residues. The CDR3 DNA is TGTGCCAGCAGTCAAATGGACTTATTGTTTTCTTCAGATACGCAGTATTTT. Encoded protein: CASSQMDLLFSSDTQYF.

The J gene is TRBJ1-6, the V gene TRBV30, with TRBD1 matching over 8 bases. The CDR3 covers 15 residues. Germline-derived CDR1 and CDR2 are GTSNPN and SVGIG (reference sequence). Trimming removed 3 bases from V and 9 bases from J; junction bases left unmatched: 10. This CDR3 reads CAWRRGGRGPSPLHF. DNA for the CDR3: TGTGCCTGGAGAAGGGGCGGCAGGGGGCCTTCACCCCTCCACTTT.

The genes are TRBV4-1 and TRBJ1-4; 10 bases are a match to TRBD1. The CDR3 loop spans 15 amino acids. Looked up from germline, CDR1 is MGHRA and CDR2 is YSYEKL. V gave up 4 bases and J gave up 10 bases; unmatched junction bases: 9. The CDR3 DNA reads TGCGCCAGCAGCCTCGACAGGGGGCTGGGGGTAAAACTGTTTTTT. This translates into CASSLDRGLGVKLFF.

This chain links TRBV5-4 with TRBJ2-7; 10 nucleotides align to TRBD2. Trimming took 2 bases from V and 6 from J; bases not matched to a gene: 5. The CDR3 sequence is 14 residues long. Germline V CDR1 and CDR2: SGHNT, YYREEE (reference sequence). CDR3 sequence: CASSFSSGSSEQYF. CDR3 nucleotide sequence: TGTGCCAGCAGCTTTTCTAGCGGGAGTTCCGAGCAGTACTTC.

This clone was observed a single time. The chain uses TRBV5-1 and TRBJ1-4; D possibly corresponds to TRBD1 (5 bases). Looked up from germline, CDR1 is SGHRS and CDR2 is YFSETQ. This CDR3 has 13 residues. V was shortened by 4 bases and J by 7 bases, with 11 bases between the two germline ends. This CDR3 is CASSQGGIEKLFF. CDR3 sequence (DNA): TGCGCCAGCAGCCAGGGAGGGATTGAAAAACTGTTTTTT.

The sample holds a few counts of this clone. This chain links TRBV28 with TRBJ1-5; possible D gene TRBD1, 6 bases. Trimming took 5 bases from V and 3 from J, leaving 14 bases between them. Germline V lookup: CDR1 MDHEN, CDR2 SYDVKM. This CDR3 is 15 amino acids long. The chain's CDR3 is CASSEGQGHNQPQHF. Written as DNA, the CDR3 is TGTGCCAGCAGTGAGGGGCAGGGGCACAATCAGCCCCAGCATTTT.

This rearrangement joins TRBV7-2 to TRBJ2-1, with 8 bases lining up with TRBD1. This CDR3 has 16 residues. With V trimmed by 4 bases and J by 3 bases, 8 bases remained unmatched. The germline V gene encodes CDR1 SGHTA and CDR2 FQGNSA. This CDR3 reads CASSSIQGAHYNEQFF. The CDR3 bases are TGTGCCAGCAGCTCAATCCAGGGGGCCCACTACAATGAGCAGTTCTTC.

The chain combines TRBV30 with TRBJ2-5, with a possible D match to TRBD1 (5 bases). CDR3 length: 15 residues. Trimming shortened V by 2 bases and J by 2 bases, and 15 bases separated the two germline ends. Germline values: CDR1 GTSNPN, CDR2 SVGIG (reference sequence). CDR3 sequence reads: CAWSRGQTQQETQYF. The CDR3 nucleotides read TGTGCCTGGAGTAGGGGCCAGACCCAACAAGAGACCCAGTACTTC. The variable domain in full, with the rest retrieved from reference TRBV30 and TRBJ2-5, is SQTIHQWPATLVQPVGSPLSLECTVEGTSNPNLYWYRQAAGRGLQLLFYSVGIGQISSEVPQNLSASRPQDRQFILSSKKLLLSDSGFYLCAWSRGQTQQETQYFGPGTRLLVL.

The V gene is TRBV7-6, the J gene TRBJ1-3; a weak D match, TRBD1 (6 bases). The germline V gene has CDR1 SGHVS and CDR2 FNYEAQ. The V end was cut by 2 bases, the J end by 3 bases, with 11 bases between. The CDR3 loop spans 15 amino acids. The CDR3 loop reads CASSLIRGIGNTIYF. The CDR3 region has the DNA TGTGCCAGCAGCTTAATAAGGGGGATTGGAAACACCATATATTTT. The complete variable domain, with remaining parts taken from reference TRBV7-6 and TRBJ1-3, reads GAGVSQSPRYKVTKRGQDVALRCDPISGHVSLYWYRQALGQGPEFLTYFNYEAQQDKSGLPNDRFSAERPEGSISTLTIQRTEQRDSAMYRCASSLIRGIGNTIYFGEGSWLTVV.

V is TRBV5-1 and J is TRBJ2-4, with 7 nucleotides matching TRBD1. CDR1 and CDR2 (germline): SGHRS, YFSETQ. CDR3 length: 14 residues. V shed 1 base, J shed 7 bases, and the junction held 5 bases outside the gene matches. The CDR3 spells CASSLTGARNIQYF. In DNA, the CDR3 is TGCGCCAGCAGCTTGACAGGGGCTAGGAACATTCAGTACTTC.

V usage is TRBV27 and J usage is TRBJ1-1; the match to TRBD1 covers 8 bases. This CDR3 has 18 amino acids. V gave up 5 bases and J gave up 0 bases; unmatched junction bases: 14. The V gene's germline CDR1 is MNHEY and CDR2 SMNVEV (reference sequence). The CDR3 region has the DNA TGTGCCAGCAGTAGGACAGGGAATCGAGGGGTGATGAACACTGAAGCTTTCTTT. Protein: CASSRTGNRGVMNTEAFF.

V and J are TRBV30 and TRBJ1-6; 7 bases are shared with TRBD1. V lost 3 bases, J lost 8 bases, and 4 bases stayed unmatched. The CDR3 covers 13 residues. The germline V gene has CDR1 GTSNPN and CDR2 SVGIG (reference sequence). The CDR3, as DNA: TGTGCCTGGAGAAACAGGGGTGATTCACCCCTCCACTTT. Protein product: CAWRNRGDSPLHF.

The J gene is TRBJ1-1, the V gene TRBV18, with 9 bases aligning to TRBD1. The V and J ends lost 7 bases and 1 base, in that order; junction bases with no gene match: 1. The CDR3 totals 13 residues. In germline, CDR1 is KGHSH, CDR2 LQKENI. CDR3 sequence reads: CASLGQGNTEAFF. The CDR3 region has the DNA TGTGCCAGCTTGGGACAGGGGAACACTGAAGCTTTCTTT.

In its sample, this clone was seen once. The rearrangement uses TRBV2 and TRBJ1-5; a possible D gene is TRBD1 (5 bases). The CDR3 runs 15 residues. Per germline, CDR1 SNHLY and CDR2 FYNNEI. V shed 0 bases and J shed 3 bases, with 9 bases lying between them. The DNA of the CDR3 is TGTGCCAGCAGTGAAGCGCGGGGGAACAATCAGCCCCAGCATTTT. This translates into CASSEARGNNQPQHF.

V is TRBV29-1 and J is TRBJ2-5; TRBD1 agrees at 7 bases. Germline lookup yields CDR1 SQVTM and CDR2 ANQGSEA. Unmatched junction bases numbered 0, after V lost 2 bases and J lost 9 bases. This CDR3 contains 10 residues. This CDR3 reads CSVETGAQYF. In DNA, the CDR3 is TGCAGCGTTGAAACAGGGGCCCAGTACTTC.

The CDR3 nucleotides are TGTGCCAGCAGTGCAAGGACAGGGGGCAGGGAGCAGTACTTC. It yields the protein CASSARTGGREQYF. V gene TRBV2 combines with J gene TRBJ2-7, with TRBD1 matching 11 bases. The V gene's germline CDR1 is SNHLY and CDR2 FYNNEI. J gave up 7 bases and V 4 bases, and 6 bases lay outside the gene matches. CDR3 length: 14 residues.

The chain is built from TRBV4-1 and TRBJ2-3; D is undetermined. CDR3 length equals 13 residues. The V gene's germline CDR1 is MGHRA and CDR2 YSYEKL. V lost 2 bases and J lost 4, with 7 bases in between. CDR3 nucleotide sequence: TGCGCCAGCAGCCAAAGCCGTCCAGATACGCAGTATTTT. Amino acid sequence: CASSQSRPDTQYF.

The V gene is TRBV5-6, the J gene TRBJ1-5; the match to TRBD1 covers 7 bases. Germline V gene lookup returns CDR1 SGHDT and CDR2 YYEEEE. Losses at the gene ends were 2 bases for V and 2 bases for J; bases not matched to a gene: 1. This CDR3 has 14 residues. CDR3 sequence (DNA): TGTGCCAGCAGCTTTGGGACAGGCAATCAGCCCCAGCATTTT. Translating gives CASSFGTGNQPQHF.

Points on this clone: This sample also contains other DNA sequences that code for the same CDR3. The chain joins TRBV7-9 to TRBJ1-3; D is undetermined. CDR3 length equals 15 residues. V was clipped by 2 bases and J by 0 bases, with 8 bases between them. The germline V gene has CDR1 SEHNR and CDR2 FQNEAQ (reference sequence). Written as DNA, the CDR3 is TGTGCCAGCAGCTTATCTGGGAGCTCTGGAAACACCATATATTTT. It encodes CASSLSGSSGNTIYF.